Presented here are 15 T cell receptor beta chains from one specimen sequenced in a study of metastatic and nonmetastatic thyroid tumors. TCRdb called clones again from the PCR reads with MiXCR. The sample has approximately 50,000 clones, roughly 4% seen once. All patients reached thyroid surgery having received no treatment beforehand. The source material was blood. The source of these receptors is a female donor with papillary thyroid cancer or a benign thyroid nodule (not recorded which). Some clones in this sample may be carry-over from other donors' samples.

This clone came up many times. V and J are TRBV5-6 and TRBJ1-5, with 7 bases aligning to TRBD1. V lost 3 bases and J lost 1; bases outside the gene matches: 7. Germline V gene sequence: CDR1 SGHDT, CDR2 YYEEEE. The CDR3 has 16 residues. This CDR3 reads CASSSNRGQSNQPQHF. As DNA, the CDR3 is TGTGCCAGCAGCTCCAACAGGGGTCAGAGCAATCAGCCCCAGCATTTT.

This clone was seen many times. This chain joins TRBV18 and TRBJ1-5; possibly TRBD1 for D (6 bases). The CDR3 totals 14 residues. Germline CDR1 KGHSH, CDR2 LQKENI. V was pared by 5 bases and J by 6 bases, with 14 bases between. Here the CDR3 DNA reads TGTGCCAGCTCAACCTACAGGGATGGTCAGCCCCAGCATTTT. This translates into CASSTYRDGQPQHF. Looking up the rest from reference TRBV18 and TRBJ1-5 gives the full variable domain: NAGVMQNPRHLVRRRGQEARLRCSPMKGHSHVYWYRQLPEEGLKFMVYLQKENIIDESGMPKERFSAEFPKEGPSILRIQQVVRGDSAAYFCASSTYRDGQPQHFGDGTRLSIL.

The chain links TRBV6-1 to TRBJ2-7; D uncertain. Trimming removed 3 bases from V and 3 bases from J, with 3 bases in between. Germline V gene lookup returns CDR1 MNHNS and CDR2 SASEGT. The CDR3 extends over 11 amino acids. The CDR3 reads CASSDIYEQYF. CDR3 sequence (DNA): TGTGCCAGCAGTGACATCTACGAGCAGTACTTC.

This clone occurred many times. This CDR3 reads CASSGGDSYEQYF. CDR3 nucleotide sequence: TGCGCCAGCAGCGGAGGGGATTCCTACGAGCAGTACTTC. The chain carries TRBV5-1 and TRBJ2-7; D may be TRBD2 (6 bases). The CDR3 runs to 13 residues. Trimming removed 4 bases from V and 1 base from J, with 9 bases in between. CDR1 is SGHRS, CDR2 YFSETQ, per germline.

This chain uses TRBV6-1 with TRBJ1-3; perhaps TRBD1 as D (5 bases). The CDR3 consists of 15 residues. Per germline, CDR1 MNHNS and CDR2 SASEGT. Deletions cut 2 bases from V and 3 bases from J, with 11 bases between. In DNA, the CDR3 is TGTGCCAGCAGTGAACGATGGGGGAGTGGAAACACCATATATTTT. Translating gives CASSERWGSGNTIYF.

The sample holds many counts of this clone. This chain links TRBV12-3 or TRBV12-4 with TRBJ1-3; no clear D gene. This CDR3 has 14 residues. Trimming shortened V by 3 bases and J by 2 bases, and 8 bases separated the two germline ends. Written as DNA, the CDR3 is TGTGCCAGCAGTTTTATGGATACTGGAAACACCATATATTTT. This encodes CASSFMDTGNTIYF.

The chain joins TRBV2 to TRBJ1-5, with TRBD1 as a possible D gene (5 bases). The V gene's germline CDR1 is SNHLY and CDR2 FYNNEI. The CDR3 sequence is 14 residues long. V was pared by 3 bases and J by 6 bases, with 12 bases between. CDR3 residues: CASSDSRESQPQHF. CDR3 nucleotide sequence: TGTGCCAGCAGTGACAGCAGGGAGTCTCAGCCCCAGCATTTT. The variable domain in full, completed from reference TRBV2 and TRBJ1-5, reads EPEVTQTPSHQVTQMGQEVILRCVPISNHLYFYWYRQILGQKVEFLVSFYNNEISEKSEIFDDQFSVERPDGSNFTLKIRSTKLEDSAMYFCASSDSRESQPQHFGDGTRLSIL.

This clone has a handful of counts. This chain connects TRBV12-3 or TRBV12-4 to TRBJ2-7, with D maybe TRBD2 (6 bases). The CDR3 has 14 amino acids. V lost 7 bases and J lost 5, with 18 bases in between. The DNA for the CDR3 is TGTGCCAGCACTGGAGTGGGGGGTAGGGACGAGCAGTACTTC. The encoded protein is CASTGVGGRDEQYF.

The rearrangement uses TRBV12-5 and TRBJ2-1, with D possibly being TRBD1 (5 bases). The CDR3 length is 14 residues. CDR1 is LGHNT and CDR2 is FRNRAP in the germline V gene. Between the trimmed V and J ends, which lost 6 bases and 9 bases, there was a span of 18 bases. The CDR3 nucleotides read TGTGCTAGTGGCCTCAGGGTTGGCCCTTTTGAGCAGTTCTTC. It codes for CASGLRVGPFEQFF.

The rearrangement links TRBV6-1 to TRBJ2-3, with TRBD1 matching over 9 bases. V lost 6 bases and J lost 2; bases outside the gene matches: 9. CDR3 length equals 16 residues. CDR1 is MNHNS, CDR2 SASEGT, per germline. The CDR3 sequence is CASRADRGVVTDTQYF. CDR3 nucleotide sequence: TGTGCCAGCAGAGCAGACAGGGGGGTCGTCACAGATACGCAGTATTTT.

This clone was seen many times. V gene TRBV19 combines with J gene TRBJ1-1; tentative D call: TRBD1 (5 bases). The V gene lost 4 bases and the J gene lost 5 bases, with 11 bases spanning the gap. In germline, CDR1 is LNHDA, CDR2 SQIVND (reference sequence). This CDR3 spans 13 amino acids. The CDR3 bases are TGTGCCAGTAGTAGTAGGGGCCGGACTGAAGCTTTCTTT. Protein product: CASSSRGRTEAFF.

This clone appeared a few times. The rearrangement joins TRBV6-2 or TRBV6-3 to TRBJ1-1, with a possible D match to TRBD1 (5 bases). V lost 5 bases and J lost 12, with 19 bases in between. Germline CDR1 reads MNHEY; CDR2 reads SVGEGT. This CDR3 comprises 13 residues. Here the CDR3 reads CASSPGPNTGSFF. CDR3 DNA: TGTGCCAGCAGTCCGGGGCCGAACACTGGATCTTTCTTT.

This clone was recorded many times. The J gene is TRBJ2-7, the V gene TRBV7-6; perhaps D is TRBD1 or TRBD2 (5 bases each). The CDR3 sequence is 14 residues long. Germline lookup yields CDR1 SGHVS and CDR2 FNYEAQ. The V end lost 5 bases, the J end lost 2 bases, and 13 bases lay between the germline ends. CDR3 protein: CASSPHQGAYEQYF. The CDR3 DNA is TGTGCCAGCAGCCCGCACCAGGGAGCCTACGAGCAGTACTTC.

The rearrangement joins TRBV19 to TRBJ1-2; 7 positions agree with TRBD1. Trimming cost V 8 bases and J 10 bases; bases outside gene matches: 16. CDR1 is LNHDA, CDR2 SQIVND, per germline (reference sequence). The CDR3 is 14 residues long. CDR3 sequence: CASGYRGLDYVYTF. For the CDR3, the DNA is TGTGCCAGTGGCTACAGGGGACTGGACTACGTCTACACCTTC.

The chain combines TRBV2 with TRBJ2-2; 10 nucleotides match TRBD1. The CDR3 length is 16 residues. Germline loops: CDR1 SNHLY, CDR2 FYNNEI. The V gene end was trimmed by 1 base and the J gene end by 4 bases; junction bases not matched to a gene: 3. The CDR3 DNA reads TGTGCCAGCAGTGAAGATCGGACAGGGGGCACCGGGGAGCTGTTTTTT. Translation: CASSEDRTGGTGELFF.